This T cell receptor beta chain is from a study of CD8+CD57+ T cells in acquired aplastic anemia. Background on the study: Isolated CD4+ and CD8+ cells, once sorted, yielded DNA averaging approximately 3 ug. The study obtained 9 million to 11 million reads on average for CD4+ cells from healthy donors. Regarding the study as a whole: Significant differences in CD8+ Simpson's diversity were not observed between patients and controls. Patients had fewer than 35 CD8+ CDR3 sequences in common with controls (the shared set).

With respect to this clonotype: Its cognate antigen is unknown.

Germline-derived CDR1 and CDR2 are KGHSY and FQNENV. The CDR3 is made up of 15 amino acids. The trim removed 2 bases at V and 4 bases at J, leaving 7 bases unmatched. Genomic DNA templated the TCR beta VDJ and CDR3 profiling. In TCRdb, the reads were re-called with MiXCR into one record per CDR3 protein. This sample carries some 190,000 distinct CDR3 sequences, approximately 49% of them seen once, and the ten largest clones take roughly 15%. V and J are TRBV16 and TRBJ1-2; 7 nucleotides align to TRBD1. This TCR was sampled from a human donor in good health, serving as a control. Sequencing was carried out using sorted CD4+, CD8+, or CD8+CD57+ T cells (not recorded which) from PBMCs. CDR3: CASSQTGVLFYGYTF. In DNA, the CDR3 is TGTGCCAGCAGCCAAACAGGGGTGCTTTTCTATGGCTACACCTTC.